A single T cell receptor (beta chain) is shown here with its context. Its antigen remains unknown. CDR1 is SQVTM, CDR2 ANQGSEA, per germline. This CDR3 is built from 13 residues. V was trimmed by 4 bases and J by 6 bases, leaving 12 bases between them. The record originates from a study of T-cell memory formation after mild COVID-19. At the level of the study: Across donors, TCR clusters were largely donor specific. Study results and limitations: CD4/CD8 balance characterized clones contracting day 15 to 85, and CD4+ skew characterized later expanders.

TCRdb fed the 5' RACE reads into MiXCR, producing one record per CDR3 protein. The table lists more than 300,000 distinct CDR3 sequences, 20% to 25% of them singletons. The sequence derives from a man aged 18 to 30 who had mild COVID-19 (a few samples of this study predate the infection). Cell type and time point are not known. The J gene is TRBJ2-2, the V gene TRBV29-1; a possible D gene is TRBD2 (6 bases). Sequenced input: PBMCs or a T cell subset sorted from them (not recorded which). The CDR3 nucleotides are TGCAGCGTTGGGGTAACGGGGGCCGGGGAGCTGTTTTTT. Amino acid sequence: CSVGVTGAGELFF.